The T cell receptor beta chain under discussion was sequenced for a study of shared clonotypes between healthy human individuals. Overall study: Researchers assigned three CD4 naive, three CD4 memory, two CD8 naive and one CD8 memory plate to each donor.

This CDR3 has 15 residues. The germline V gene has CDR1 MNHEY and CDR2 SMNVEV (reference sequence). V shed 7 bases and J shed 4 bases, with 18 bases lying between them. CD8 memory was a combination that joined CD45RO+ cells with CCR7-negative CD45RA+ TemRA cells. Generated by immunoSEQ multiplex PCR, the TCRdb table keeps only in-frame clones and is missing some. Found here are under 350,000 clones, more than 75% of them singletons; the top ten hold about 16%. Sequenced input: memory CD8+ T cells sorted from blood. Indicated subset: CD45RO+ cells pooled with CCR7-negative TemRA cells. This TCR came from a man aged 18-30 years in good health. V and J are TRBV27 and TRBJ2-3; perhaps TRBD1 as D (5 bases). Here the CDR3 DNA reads TGTGCCAGCACCCCGGTGGCAGGGTCTGCAGATACGCAGTATTTT. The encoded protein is CASTPVAGSADTQYF.